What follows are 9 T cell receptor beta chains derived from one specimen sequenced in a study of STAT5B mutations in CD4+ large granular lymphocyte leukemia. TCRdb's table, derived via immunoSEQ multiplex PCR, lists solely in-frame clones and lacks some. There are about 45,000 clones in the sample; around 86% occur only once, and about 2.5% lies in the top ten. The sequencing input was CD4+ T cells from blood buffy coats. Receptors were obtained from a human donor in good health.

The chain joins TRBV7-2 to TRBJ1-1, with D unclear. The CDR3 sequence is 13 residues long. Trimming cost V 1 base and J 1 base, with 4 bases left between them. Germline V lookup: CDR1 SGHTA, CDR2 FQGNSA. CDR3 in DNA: TGTGCCAGCAGCTTAGTGGCGAACACTGAAGCTTTCTTT. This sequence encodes CASSLVANTEAFF.

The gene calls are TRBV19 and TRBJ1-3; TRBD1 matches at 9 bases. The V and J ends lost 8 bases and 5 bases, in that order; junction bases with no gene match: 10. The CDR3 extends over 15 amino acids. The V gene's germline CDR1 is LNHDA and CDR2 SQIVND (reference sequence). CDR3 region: CASVPGDRDRNTIYF. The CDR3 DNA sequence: TGTGCCAGTGTACCCGGGGACAGGGATCGAAACACCATATATTTT.

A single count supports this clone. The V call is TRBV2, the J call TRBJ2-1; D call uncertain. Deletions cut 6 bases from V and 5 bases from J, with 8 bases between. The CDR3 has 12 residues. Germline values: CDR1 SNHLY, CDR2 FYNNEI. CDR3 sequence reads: CASRGPNNEQFF. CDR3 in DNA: TGTGCCAGCAGGGGCCCAAACAATGAGCAGTTCTTC.

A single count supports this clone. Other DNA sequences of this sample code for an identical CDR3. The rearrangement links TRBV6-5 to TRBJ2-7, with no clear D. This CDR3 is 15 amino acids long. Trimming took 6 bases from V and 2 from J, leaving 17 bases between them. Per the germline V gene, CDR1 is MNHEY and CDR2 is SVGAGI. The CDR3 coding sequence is TGTGCCAGCAGCTTAGGATCCATAAGTACCTACGAGCAGTACTTC. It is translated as CASSLGSISTYEQYF.

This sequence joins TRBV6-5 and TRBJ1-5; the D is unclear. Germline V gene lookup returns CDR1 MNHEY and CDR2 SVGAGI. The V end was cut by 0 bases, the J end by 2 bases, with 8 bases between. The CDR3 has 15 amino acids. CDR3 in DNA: TGTGCCAGCAGTTACTCAGGGTTGGGCAATCAGCCCCAGCATTTT. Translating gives CASSYSGLGNQPQHF.

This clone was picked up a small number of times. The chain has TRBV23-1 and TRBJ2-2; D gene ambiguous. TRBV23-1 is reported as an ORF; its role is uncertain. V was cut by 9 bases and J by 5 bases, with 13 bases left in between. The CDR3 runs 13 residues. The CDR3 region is CASPPPWTGELFF. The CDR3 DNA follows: TGCGCCAGTCCCCCCCCGTGGACCGGGGAGCTGTTTTTT.

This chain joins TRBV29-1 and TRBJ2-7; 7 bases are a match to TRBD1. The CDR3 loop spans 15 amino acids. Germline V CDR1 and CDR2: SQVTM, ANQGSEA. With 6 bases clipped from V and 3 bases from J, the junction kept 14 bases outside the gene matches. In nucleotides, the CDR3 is TGCAGCGTCCTCAAATTGACAGGGATCGACTACGAGCAGTACTTC. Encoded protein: CSVLKLTGIDYEQYF.

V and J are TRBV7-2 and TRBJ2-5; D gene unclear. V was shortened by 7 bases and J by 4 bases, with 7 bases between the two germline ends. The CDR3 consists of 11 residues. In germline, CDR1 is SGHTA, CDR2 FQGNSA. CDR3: CASKLGETQYF. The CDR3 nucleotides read TGTGCCAGCAAGCTTGGAGAGACCCAGTACTTC.

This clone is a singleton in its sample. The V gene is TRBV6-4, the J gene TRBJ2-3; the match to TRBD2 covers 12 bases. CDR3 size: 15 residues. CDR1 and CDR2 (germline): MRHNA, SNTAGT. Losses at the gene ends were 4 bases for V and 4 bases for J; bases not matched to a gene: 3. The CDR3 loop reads CASSVTSGSADTQYF. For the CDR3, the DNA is TGTGCCAGCAGTGTGACTAGCGGGAGCGCAGATACGCAGTATTTT.